This T cell receptor beta chain was sequenced in a study of prognosis after radiotherapy for stage I lung cancer. Starting from genomic DNA, TCR beta CDR3 was amplified through two-round multiplex PCR. Initially, in first-round PCR, primers specific to each TRBV and TRBJ gene were used. TCRdb called the multiplex PCR reads again in MiXCR, with one record for every CDR3 protein. Of about 14,000 distinct CDR3 sequences listed, 28% are singletons. V trimming: 6 bases; J trimming: 12 bases; junction bases outside the gene matches: 15. The CDR3 is 17 residues long. Germline CDR1 is MNHEY and CDR2 is SMNVEV (reference sequence).

The receptor comes from a donor over 45 with non-small cell lung cancer. The chain carries TRBV27 and TRBJ2-1, with TRBD2 matching 15 bases. The sample here was PBMCs, taken before or after stereotactic body radiation therapy (not recorded which). CDR3 protein: CASRTPEGLAGGGGQFF. In nucleotides, the CDR3 is TGTGCCAGCAGAACACCCGAGGGACTAGCGGGAGGTGGGGGGCAGTTCTTC.